Below, 5 T cell receptor beta chains from the same sample are listed, as sequenced in a study of T cells in women clearing cervical HPV infection. The table came from immunoSEQ multiplex PCR; TCRdb's copy has only in-frame clones and leaves some out. This sample carries approximately 44,000 clones, with 1.2% going to the ten biggest clones. The sequenced sample was blood buffy coat. The receptors here all came from a woman between 18 and 75 years old with a cervical HPV16 infection that either progressed to CIN3+ or cleared (not recorded which).

Comment on this clone: The read comes to an end 3 residues before the CDR3 does, leaving the germline J gene to fill in the end. The rearrangement uses TRBV5-1 and TRBJ2-2; tentative D call: TRBD1 (6 bases). The CDR3 consists of 16 residues. With 4 bases removed from V and 0 bases from J, the gap between germline ends came to 13 bases. The germline V gene has CDR1 SGHRS and CDR2 YFSETQ. CDR3 amino acids: CASSPKGVTNTGELFF. The CDR3 bases that were read are TGCGCCAGCAGCCCCAAGGGGGTTACGAACACCGGGGAG.

On this clone itself: Read coverage stops 3 residues before the CDR3 terminus; the germline J gene supplies the remainder. V gene TRBV20-1 combines with J gene TRBJ2-5, with TRBD2 identical over 7 bases. Germline trimming cut 5 bases from V and 4 bases from J; bases unmatched to any gene: 13. The length of the CDR3 is 15 residues. Germline V gene data show CDR1 as DFQATT and CDR2 as SNEGSKA (reference sequence). The CDR3 reads CSADLVAGVRETQYF. Incomplete CDR3 DNA: TGCAGTGCTGACCTAGTGGCGGGAGTCCGAGAGACC.

A remark on this clone: The missing CDR3 end, 3 residues past where the read stops, is filled in from the germline J gene. The chain links TRBV6-1 to TRBJ2-5; perhaps TRBD2 as D (6 bases). The V gene's germline CDR1 is MNHNS and CDR2 SASEGT. The CDR3 is 14 amino acids. V was clipped by 3 bases and J by 5 bases, with 13 bases between them. CDR3 bases read: TGTGCCAGCAGTGAGGAGGGTACTCGTGAGACC. It is translated as CASSEEGTRET. The whole CDR3 sequence reads CASSEEGTRETQYF.

Concerning this clone itself: The read terminates 3 residues before the CDR3 end, so the remaining end is supplied by the germline J gene. The rearrangement joins TRBV18 to TRBJ1-6; TRBD1 might be the D (5 bases). Per the germline V gene, CDR1 is KGHSH and CDR2 is LQKENI. V was clipped by 3 bases and J by 7 bases, with 13 bases between them. This CDR3 spans 15 amino acids. This CDR3 reads CASSPFDSPNSPLHF. The part of the CDR3 DNA that was read is TGTGCCAGCTCACCTTTCGACAGCCCCAATTCACCC.

CDR3 bases read: TGTGCCGGAACCGGACAAGTTAACTATGGC. Residues: CAGTGQVNYG. In full, the CDR3 is CAGTGQVNYGYTF. The chain recombines TRBV2 with TRBJ1-2, with D perhaps TRBD1 (5 bases). With the read ending 3 residues before the CDR3 end, the germline J gene is used to fill in that end. Germline CDR1 SNHLY, CDR2 FYNNEI. The CDR3 has 13 residues. Trimming took off 11 bases at V and 1 base at J, with 14 bases between the two ends.